These 4 T cell receptor beta chains came from one sample sequenced in a study of regulatory T cells in long-lasting Graves disease. Libraries of TCR beta came from iRepertoire HTBI primers plus Arm-PCR of CDR3 regions. TCRdb itself ran the multiplex PCR reads through MiXCR, one entry per CDR3 protein. The sample contains about 450,000 distinct CDR3 sequences, about a quarter of which appear only once. Time point defined: persistent/refractory GD, antithyroid drugs over 5 years with positive TRAb. After RNA was extracted from PBMCs, the TCR library was made from it. The specimen comprised peripheral blood mononuclear cells (PBMCs), sampled when the disease was refractory, from a patient treated with antithyroid drugs. The receptors were sampled from a female donor with Graves disease.

The table lists this clonotype with a few counts. The chain couples TRBV7-9 to TRBJ1-2; 7 bases fit TRBD1. Trimming removed 8 bases from V and 1 base from J; junction bases left unmatched: 4. The CDR3 is 13 residues long. Germline V CDR1 and CDR2: SEHNR, FQNEAQ (reference sequence). CDR3: CASGQANNYGYTF. The DNA of the CDR3 is TGTGCCAGCGGACAGGCGAATAACTATGGCTACACCTTC.

This clonotype was observed a handful of times. The chain recombines TRBV24-1 with TRBJ2-2; D not resolved. Germline CDR1 KGHDR, CDR2 SFDVKD. CDR3 length: 13 amino acids. V lost 4 bases and J 6 bases, leaving 8 bases between the germline ends. The CDR3 DNA sequence: TGTGCCACCAGTGACCAGGCGTCCGGGGAGCTGTTTTTT. Amino acids: CATSDQASGELFF.

The chain links TRBV9 to TRBJ2-4; TRBD2 aligns across 10 bases. The last part of the DNA fits TRBJ2-1 better; the J call may be wrong. CDR3 length: 15 amino acids. The germline gives CDR1 SGDLS, CDR2 YYNGEE. The chain's CDR3 is CASSVGASGSTEQFF. CDR3 bases: TGTGCCAGCAGCGTAGGGGCTAGCGGGAGTACTGAGCAGTTCTTC.

This clonotype turned up a few times. This CDR3 reads CASSLGPTTDTQYF. CDR3 coding DNA: TGTGCCAGCAGCTTGGGTCCTACCACAGATACGCAGTATTTT. The chain combines TRBV11-2 with TRBJ2-3; D is unclear. Germline loops: CDR1 SGHAT, CDR2 FQNNGV. The length of the CDR3 is 14 residues. V dropped 3 bases and J dropped 2 bases, with 9 bases sitting between them.